These 8 T cell receptor beta chains originate from one sample sequenced in a study of T cell responses to AZD1222 COVID-19 vaccine. Assay: immunoSEQ multiplex PCR; the TCRdb copy retains only in-frame clones and omits some. The data contain 130,000 to 150,000 clones, 90% to 95% of them seen just once; the ten biggest clones take up less than 3.5%. The sample in question was peripheral blood, obtained on day 0 of MenACWY control vaccination. The receptors here all came from an adult in good health.

J is TRBJ2-3 and V is TRBV7-3; tentatively, D is TRBD2 (6 bases). The CDR3 is made up of 15 amino acids. V was clipped by 0 bases and J by 6 bases, with 13 bases between them. The germline V gene has CDR1 SGHTA and CDR2 FQGTGA. The CDR3 protein is CASSLTISAGDTQYF. DNA of the CDR3: TGTGCCAGCAGCTTAACGATCTCCGCGGGGGATACGCAGTATTTT.

This clone was detected only once. This chain connects TRBV6-5 to TRBJ1-6; D is unresolved. The CDR3 has 14 residues. V was clipped by 2 bases and J by 5 bases, with 7 bases between them. Germline-derived CDR1 and CDR2 are MNHEY and SVGAGI. CDR3 nucleotide sequence: TGTGCCAGCAGTTACCAGGCCGATAATTCACCCCTCCACTTT. It encodes CASSYQADNSPLHF.

The chain links TRBV3-1 (or the pseudogene TRBV3-2) to TRBJ2-7, with 7 nucleotides matching TRBD1. Germline V gives CDR1 LGHDT, CDR2 YNNKEL (reference sequence). V was pared by 3 bases and J by 0 bases, with 2 bases of the junction left unmatched. The CDR3 has 14 residues. This CDR3 is CASSHDRASYEQYF. In DNA, the CDR3 is TGTGCCAGCAGCCACGACAGGGCCTCCTACGAGCAGTACTTC.

The chain carries TRBV4-1 and TRBJ1-6; D is uncertain. Trimming removed 5 bases from V and 7 bases from J, with 9 bases in between. Germline-derived CDR1 and CDR2 are MGHRA and YSYEKL. This CDR3 contains 13 residues. CDR3 in amino acids: CASSTTGNSPLHF. The CDR3 bases are TGCGCCAGCAGCACGACGGGAAATTCACCCCTCCACTTT.

The rearrangement links TRBV10-3 to TRBJ1-1, with D unresolved. The CDR3 runs 13 residues. V was shortened by 7 bases and J by 4 bases, with 13 bases between the two germline ends. The germline CDR1 and CDR2 sequences are ENHRY and SYGVKD. CDR3 nucleotides: TGTGCCATCAAGGCAGCCAAAGGCACTGAAGCTTTCTTT. Translating gives CAIKAAKGTEAFF.

This chain uses TRBV6-5 with TRBJ1-2, with D possibly TRBD1 on 5 matching bases. V lost 0 bases to trimming and J lost 4 bases, with 12 bases between them. Germline values: CDR1 MNHEY, CDR2 SVGAGI. This CDR3 contains 15 residues. In DNA, the CDR3 is TGTGCCAGCAGTTACTCACGTACAGGCTCCTATGGCTACACCTTC. The encoded protein is CASSYSRTGSYGYTF.

This chain links TRBV5-4 with TRBJ1-4; D remains ambiguous. The germline gives CDR1 SGHNT, CDR2 YYREEE (reference sequence). The CDR3 runs 14 residues. V lost 4 bases and J 7 bases, leaving 14 bases between the germline ends. The CDR3 DNA reads as TGTGCCAGCAGCCGACCCGGGTTGGGTGAAAAACTGTTTTTT. Protein product: CASSRPGLGEKLFF.

The rearrangement joins TRBV30 to TRBJ1-4, with D tentatively TRBD1 (5 bases). The CDR3 is made up of 11 amino acids. Per the germline V gene, CDR1 is GTSNPN and CDR2 is SVGIG (reference sequence). Trimming cost V 6 bases and J 8 bases, with 10 bases left between them. CDR3 bases: TGTGCCTGCCCGGGGCGAGAAAAACTGTTTTTT. Protein sequence: CACPGREKLFF.